In its sample, the clone carrying this T cell receptor (beta chain) was seen once. Its antigen remains unidentified. The data were taken from a study of cytomegalovirus exposure and HLA in healthy donors. Study summary: Among the 300 to 500 donors who were genotyped, about 84% fell in the genetic ancestry cluster that is associated with self-reported Caucasian donors. Whole-study results and caveats: Common viral pathogens seemed, in a later analysis, to connect with several of the most significant clusters. Most subjects had HLA-A and HLA-B alleles reportedly predicted accurately by TCR beta sequences.

Germline CDR1 MRHNA, CDR2 SNTAGT. V was pared by 11 bases and J by 6 bases, with 11 bases between. This CDR3 region has 10 residues. PCR used 60 Vbeta primers and 13 Jbeta primers. Libraries were prepared by immunoSEQ multiplex PCR; TCRdb keeps only in-frame clonotypes and omits some of them. The sample includes roughly 92,000 clones, more than 75% of them seen just once. The sequencing sample was made of PBMCs. The genes are TRBV6-4 and TRBJ2-7; no reliable D call. This TCR was sampled from a woman between 50 and 59 years old in good health and CMV-seropositive. The CDR3 loop is CADPQFEQYF. The CDR3 DNA is TGTGCCGATCCTCAGTTCGAGCAGTACTTC.